This T cell receptor beta chain stems from a study of blood T cell repertoires in COVID-19. Study as a whole: Sample material is recorded as cDNA or gDNA derived from T cells, B-cell-depleted T cells, or PBMCs.

This table comes from immunoSEQ multiplex PCR, and its TCRdb copy is limited to in-frame clones, with some not included. The table records around 430,000 clones, around nine tenths of them present only once. Cohort placement rested on clinical history that participants reported themselves. Either two negative PCRs, clearance, or symptom resolution qualified Cohort 3 donors as recovered. The sequence was obtained from a woman aged 45-60 years who had recovered from COVID-19. Sequences were obtained from PBMCs or T cells enriched from blood (not recorded which).

The CDR3 nucleotides read TGCGCCAGCCGTAAAACGGTGCTCACAGATACGCAGTATTTT. This encodes CASRKTVLTDTQYF. The chain joins TRBV5-1 to TRBJ2-3; D uncertain. The V gene lost 7 bases and the J gene lost 2 bases, with 14 bases spanning the gap. The germline V gene encodes CDR1 SGHRS and CDR2 YFSETQ. This CDR3 region has 14 residues.